This entry lists 20 T cell receptor beta chains sequenced from one sample in a study of T cell changes during pregnancy in multiple sclerosis. Sequencing was performed with immunoSEQ multiplex PCR; in TCRdb, only in-frame clones are kept and a portion is missing. This sample has under 65,000 clones, with around 90% found just once. The sample was peripheral blood, taken in the second trimester of pregnancy. These receptors all come from a female donor with multiple sclerosis, enrolled in a pregnancy study.

The chain recombines TRBV27 with TRBJ2-2; 15 bases agree with TRBD2. CDR3 length: 17 residues. The germline gives CDR1 MNHEY, CDR2 SMNVEV (reference sequence). Losses at the gene ends were 5 bases for V and 6 bases for J; bases not matched to a gene: 7. CDR3 sequence (DNA): TGTGCCAGCAGTCCCACCCGGACTAGCGGGAGGGCCGGGGAGCTGTTTTTT. Encoded protein: CASSPTRTSGRAGELFF.

This chain joins TRBV9 and TRBJ1-1; 8 positions agree with TRBD1. V dropped 4 bases and J dropped 5; count of bases not matched to a gene: 7. Germline loops: CDR1 SGDLS, CDR2 YYNGEE. The CDR3 length is 14 residues. CDR3 sequence: CASSNRRQGTEAFF. The CDR3 region has the DNA TGTGCCAGCAGCAACAGGAGACAGGGGACTGAAGCTTTCTTT.

The J gene is TRBJ2-1, the V gene TRBV11-2, with TRBD1 matching over 9 bases. This CDR3 spans 14 amino acids. CDR1 and CDR2 from the germline V gene are SGHAT and FQNNGV. Trimming removed 1 base from V and 6 bases from J; junction bases left unmatched: 1. The CDR3 reads CASSLGTGVNEQFF. DNA for the CDR3: TGTGCCAGCAGCTTAGGGACAGGGGTCAATGAGCAGTTCTTC.

The V and J genes are TRBV18 and TRBJ2-1, with D possibly being TRBD1 (5 bases). In germline, CDR1 is KGHSH, CDR2 LQKENI. The CDR3 extends over 15 amino acids. Trimming left V 2 bases short and J 4 bases short, with 12 bases between. The CDR3 loop is CASSPRAGPYNEQFF. CDR3 nucleotide sequence: TGTGCCAGCTCACCAAGGGCAGGGCCGTACAATGAGCAGTTCTTC.

V and J are TRBV28 and TRBJ2-7, with 9 bases matching TRBD2. Germline assignment: CDR1 MDHEN and CDR2 SYDVKM. The V gene end was trimmed by 2 bases and the J gene end by 3 bases; junction bases not matched to a gene: 14. This CDR3 spans 18 amino acids. CDR3 in amino acids: CASSLSGGVTSGVYEQYF. CDR3 in DNA: TGTGCCAGCAGTTTAAGCGGGGGTGTGACTAGCGGCGTCTACGAGCAGTACTTC.

The chain joins TRBV7-7 to TRBJ2-1, with 10 positions matching TRBD2. Trimming removed 5 bases from V and 8 bases from J; junction bases left unmatched: 12. Germline V gives CDR1 SSHAT, CDR2 FNYEAQ (reference sequence). The CDR3 runs to 16 residues. In nucleotides, the CDR3 is TGTGCCAGCAGCAACAGTCTAGCGGGAGTTTTGGATGAGCAGTTCTTC. It specifies CASSNSLAGVLDEQFF.

This sequence joins TRBV25-1 and TRBJ1-2; D might be TRBD1 (5 bases). The CDR3 length is 13 residues. Germline V gene data show CDR1 as MGHDK and CDR2 as SYGVNS. V was clipped by 5 bases and J by 8 bases, with 15 bases between them. Written as DNA, the CDR3 is TGTGCCAGCAGTCATCAAAGGGGAGGCGGCTACACCTTC. Translated: CASSHQRGGGYTF.

This clone was seen just once. The chain combines TRBV18 with TRBJ2-3; 7 bases line up with TRBD1. Looked up from germline, CDR1 is KGHSH and CDR2 is LQKENI. After removal of 3 bases from V and 3 bases from J, the junction contained 6 bases not matched to a gene. This CDR3 comprises 15 residues. The CDR3 loop reads CASSPRTTGTDTQYF. The CDR3 region has the DNA TGTGCCAGCTCACCTCGCACGACAGGGACAGATACGCAGTATTTT.

This rearrangement joins TRBV5-4 to TRBJ2-1; D is uncertain. V was trimmed by 3 bases and J by 8 bases, leaving 15 bases between them. CDR1 is SGHNT, CDR2 YYREEE, per germline (reference sequence). The length of the CDR3 is 14 residues. The CDR3 DNA follows: TGTGCCAGCAGCTCCATCGACTTCCCCGATGAGCAGTTCTTC. This sequence encodes CASSSIDFPDEQFF.

The CDR3 bases are TGTGCCAGCAGTGTGACTAGCGGGAGGACCGGGGAGCTGTTTTTT. Amino acids: CASSVTSGRTGELFF. This chain links TRBV27 with TRBJ2-2; 13 bases map to TRBD2. The J segment lost 5 bases and the V segment lost 5 bases, leaving 2 bases of the junction unmatched. CDR1 is MNHEY and CDR2 is SMNVEV in the germline V gene (reference sequence). The CDR3 runs 15 residues.

The chain employs TRBV6-1 and TRBJ2-2; no clear D. V lost 4 bases and J lost 3, with 12 bases in between. Germline CDR1 reads MNHNS; CDR2 reads SASEGT. CDR3 length: 15 residues. The CDR3 coding sequence is TGTGCCAGCAGTGGCGATAATCCCCACACCGGGGAGCTGTTTTTT. It encodes CASSGDNPHTGELFF.

The chain uses TRBV6-5 and TRBJ2-5, with TRBD1 identical over 8 bases. The CDR3 extends over 14 amino acids. CDR1 is MNHEY and CDR2 is SVGAGI in the germline V gene. J gave up 4 bases and V 5 bases, and 6 bases lay outside the gene matches. The CDR3 bases are TGTGCCAGCAGTACCGAAACAGGGGGAGAGACCCAGTACTTC. Encoded protein: CASSTETGGETQYF.

This clone appeared once. The rearrangement joins TRBV27 to TRBJ2-1; 9 bases are shared with TRBD1. Germline V CDR1 and CDR2: MNHEY, SMNVEV (reference sequence). This CDR3 region has 13 residues. V lost 3 bases and J lost 9; bases outside the gene matches: 3. CDR3 in amino acids: CASSFGTGSEQFF. The CDR3 DNA reads TGTGCCAGCAGTTTTGGGACAGGGAGTGAGCAGTTCTTC.

This chain connects TRBV14 to TRBJ2-5, with D possibly matching TRBD2 (6 bases). The CDR3 contains 16 residues. Germline V lookup: CDR1 SGHDN, CDR2 FVKESK. The V end lost 5 bases, the J end lost 4 bases, and 20 bases lay between the germline ends. In DNA form, the CDR3 reads TGTGCCAGCAGCTATATTTCGGGACTTAGAGGAGAGACCCAGTACTTC. It encodes CASSYISGLRGETQYF.

The chain carries TRBV6-1 and TRBJ2-3; 8 bases are shared with TRBD1. Trimming removed 6 bases from V and 6 bases from J; junction bases left unmatched: 8. The CDR3 consists of 14 residues. Germline V gives CDR1 MNHNS, CDR2 SASEGT. The CDR3 loop reads CASRGQGGSDTQYF. Written as DNA, the CDR3 is TGTGCCAGCAGAGGACAGGGTGGCTCCGATACGCAGTATTTT.

V usage is TRBV6-1 and J usage is TRBJ2-6; D is possibly TRBD1 (5 bases). V was clipped by 5 bases and J by 0 bases, with 8 bases between them. CDR1 is MNHNS, CDR2 SASEGT, per germline. The CDR3 loop spans 15 amino acids. This chain's CDR3 is CASSRQFSGANVLTF. CDR3 in DNA: TGTGCCAGCAGTAGACAGTTCTCTGGGGCCAACGTCCTGACTTTC.

The chain employs TRBV2 and TRBJ2-1; no definite D call. This CDR3 is built from 12 residues. From germline, CDR1 is SNHLY and CDR2 FYNNEI. Trimming took 0 bases from V and 10 from J, leaving 7 bases between them. CDR3 bases: TGTGCCAGCAGTGAAGCTTACACAGAGCAGTTCTTC. Protein: CASSEAYTEQFF.

In its sample, this clone was seen once. The chain has TRBV19 and TRBJ1-2; a weak D match, TRBD1 (6 bases). Per germline, CDR1 LNHDA and CDR2 SQIVND (reference sequence). This CDR3 region has 13 residues. Trimming took off 7 bases at V and 4 bases at J, with 13 bases between the two ends. The CDR3 bases are TGTGCCAGTACTGACAGGATAGGCTATGGCTACACCTTC. The encoded protein is CASTDRIGYGYTF. Supplemented by reference TRBV19 and TRBJ1-2, the full variable domain reads DGGITQSPKYLFRKEGQNVTLSCEQNLNHDAMYWYRQDPGQGLRLIYYSQIVNDFQKGDIAEGYSVSREKKESFPLTVTSAQKNPTAFYLCASTDRIGYGYTFGSGTRLTVV.

The rearrangement joins TRBV4-3 to TRBJ2-1, with D perhaps TRBD2 (6 bases). Germline loops: CDR1 LGHNA, CDR2 YSLEER. The CDR3 runs 15 residues. Trimming took off 0 bases at V and 7 bases at J, with 13 bases between the two ends. The CDR3 is CASSQEGGGLNEQFF. In nucleotides, the CDR3 is TGCGCCAGCAGCCAAGAGGGGGGAGGCCTAAATGAGCAGTTCTTC.

The chain joins TRBV19 to TRBJ1-5; tentatively, D is TRBD1 (5 bases). CDR3 length: 17 amino acids. Trimming removed 3 bases at V and 1 base at J, with 16 bases between. Per germline, CDR1 LNHDA and CDR2 SQIVND (reference sequence). CDR3 protein: CASSIRRQSYSNQPQHF. The DNA of the CDR3 is TGTGCCAGTAGTATCCGCAGACAGAGCTACAGCAATCAGCCCCAGCATTTT. The full variable domain, its missing parts supplied by reference TRBV19 and TRBJ1-5, is DGGITQSPKYLFRKEGQNVTLSCEQNLNHDAMYWYRQDPGQGLRLIYYSQIVNDFQKGDIAEGYSVSREKKESFPLTVTSAQKNPTAFYLCASSIRRQSYSNQPQHFGDGTRLSIL.